This TCR beta chain was recorded in a study of blood T cell repertoires in COVID-19. On the study more broadly: Sites across the United States, Italy and Spain contributed samples from acute and convalescent COVID-19. PBMCs, B-cell-depleted T cells, or T cells were the source of the cDNA or gDNA that made up the material.

In the authors' workflow: The assay estimated nucleated cells by amplifying reference gene primers. Some clones are missing from TCRdb's copy, which holds only in-frame ones; the method was immunoSEQ multiplex PCR. V and J calls and clone size are as listed in that table; D and trimming were resolved from the DNA. The sample consists of about 50,000 clones, around 88% of them appearing once. Concerning this clone: This sample also contains other DNA sequences that code for the same CDR3.

CDR3 length: 13 residues. Germline loops: CDR1 GTSNPN, CDR2 SVGIG (reference sequence). Germline trimming cut 3 bases from V and 4 bases from J; bases unmatched to any gene: 4. The TCR sequence derives from a woman aged 55-69 years with acute or convalescent COVID-19. What was sequenced was peripheral blood. The J gene is TRBJ1-2, the V gene TRBV30, with 8 bases matching TRBD1. DNA of the CDR3: TGTGCCTGGAGCCGGGACAGGCCCTATGGCTACACCTTC. This codes for CAWSRDRPYGYTF. Full variable domain (missing parts from reference TRBV30 and TRBJ1-2): SQTIHQWPATLVQPVGSPLSLECTVEGTSNPNLYWYRQAAGRGLQLLFYSVGIGQISSEVPQNLSASRPQDRQFILSSKKLLLSDSGFYLCAWSRDRPYGYTFGSGTRLTVV.